This is a list of T cell receptor beta chains from one sample in a study of blood T cell repertoires in COVID-19. Profiled with immunoSEQ multiplex PCR; TCRdb holds only in-frame clones, not every one. The sample contains about 210,000 clones, around 83% of which appear only once. Sequenced input: peripheral blood. These receptors were collected from a man aged 40-49 years who had recovered from COVID-19. The CDR3 runs from the conserved cysteine through the conserved F or W. The D gene is left open where the match is weak. Expanded clones get a size class; other rows say once, few or many, or leave the size out.

J: TRBJ2-7
size: -
V: TRBV7-9
D: TRBD1
CDR3: CASSTPDRGGYEQYF
DNA: TGTGCCAGCAGCACGCCGGACAGGGGTGGCTACGAGCAGTACTTC

J: TRBJ2-2
size: few
V: TRBV28
D: TRBD2
CDR3: CASSSPGLAGAPGELFF
DNA: TGTGCCAGCAGTTCCCCGGGACTAGCGGGAGCCCCCGGGGAGCTGTTTTTT

J: TRBJ2-5
size: -
V: TRBV9
D: -
CDR3: CASSALASRETQYF
DNA: TGTGCCAGCAGCGCGTTAGCTTCTCGAGAGACCCAGTACTTC

J: TRBJ2-2
size: -
V: TRBV9
D: TRBD2
CDR3: CASRPGAGALNTGELFF
DNA: TGTGCCAGCAGGCCAGGAGCGGGGGCCTTAAACACCGGGGAGCTGTTTTTT

J: TRBJ2-7
size: -
V: TRBV19
D: TRBD1
CDR3: CASSTRTGDREQYF
DNA: TGTGCCAGTAGTACAAGGACAGGGGATAGAGAGCAGTACTTC

J: TRBJ2-2
size: -
V: TRBV9
D: TRBD2
CDR3: CASSVGPLAGTGELFF
DNA: TGTGCCAGCAGCGTAGGACCTCTAGCGGGCACCGGGGAGCTGTTTTTT

J: TRBJ2-3
size: once
V: TRBV20-1
D: -
CDR3: CSASGDTQYF
DNA: TGCAGTGCTAGCGGGGATACGCAGTATTTT

J: TRBJ2-7
size: -
V: TRBV28
D: -
CDR3: CASNRAGELKRGEQYF
DNA: TGTGCCAGTAATAGGGCGGGAGAGCTAAAAAGGGGGGAGCAGTACTTC

J: TRBJ2-7
size: -
V: TRBV11-2
D: TRBD1
CDR3: CASSSPRQGVSYEQYF
DNA: TGTGCCAGCAGCTCGCCGAGGCAGGGGGTATCCTACGAGCAGTACTTC

J: TRBJ2-1
size: few
V: TRBV18
D: TRBD2
CDR3: CASSPTSGGPNEQFF
DNA: TGTGCCAGCTCACCAACTAGCGGGGGACCCAATGAGCAGTTCTTC